Below, 8 T cell receptor beta chains from the same sample are listed, as sequenced in a study of T cell repertoires in cytomegalovirus infection. TCRdb used MiXCR to reprocess the reads, holding one entry per CDR3 protein. This table holds some 200,000 distinct CDR3 sequences, roughly a fifth found once. The sequenced sample consisted of PBMCs. These receptors originate from a human donor in good health (CMV status not recorded). Some clones in this sample may be carry-over from other donors' samples.

The chain links TRBV18 to TRBJ1-1; 8 bases align to TRBD1. Germline V gives CDR1 KGHSH, CDR2 LQKENI. The CDR3 runs 16 residues. V was pared by 0 bases and J by 4 bases, with 7 bases of the junction left unmatched. The CDR3 sequence is CASSPPRGRGPTEAFF. Written as DNA, the CDR3 is TGTGCCAGCTCACCACCTCGAGGCAGGGGGCCCACTGAAGCTTTCTTT. The variable domain in full, completed from reference TRBV18 and TRBJ1-1, reads NAGVMQNPRHLVRRRGQEARLRCSPMKGHSHVYWYRQLPEEGLKFMVYLQKENIIDESGMPKERFSAEFPKEGPSILRIQQVVRGDSAAYFCASSPPRGRGPTEAFFGQGTRLTVV.

The chain combines TRBV25-1 with TRBJ2-1; TRBD2 matches 7 bases. CDR1 is MGHDK and CDR2 is SYGVNS in the germline V gene. The CDR3 runs to 14 residues. Trimming at V came to 5 bases and at J to 7 bases, leaving 8 bases not matched to a gene. The CDR3 protein is CASSWGGAGNEQFF. In DNA form, the CDR3 reads TGTGCCAGCAGTTGGGGGGGAGCAGGGAATGAGCAGTTCTTC.

There are many counts of this clonotype. The chain recombines TRBV7-2 with TRBJ1-1; D not resolved. Looked up from germline, CDR1 is SGHTA and CDR2 is FQGNSA. The CDR3 extends over 14 amino acids. V lost 5 bases and J lost 4, with 14 bases in between. The CDR3 loop is CASSATAFSTEAFF. CDR3 sequence (DNA): TGTGCCAGCAGCGCCACAGCTTTTAGCACTGAAGCTTTCTTT.

The chain combines TRBV11-3 with TRBJ2-7, with no clear D. Per the germline V gene, CDR1 is SGHNT and CDR2 is YENEEA. CDR3 size: 16 residues. Trimming pared 5 bases from V and 0 bases from J, leaving 17 bases between. The CDR3 region is CASSNYRVSSSYEQYF. In DNA, the CDR3 is TGTGCCAGCAGCAACTACCGGGTTTCGAGCTCCTACGAGCAGTACTTC. The full variable domain, in which reference TRBV11-3 and TRBJ2-7 provide the parts outside the CDR3, is EAGVVQSPRYKIIEKKQPVAFWCNPISGHNTLYWYLQNLGQGPELLIRYENEEAVDDSQLPKDRFSAERLKGVDSTLKIQPAELGDSAVYLCASSNYRVSSSYEQYFGPGTRLTVT.

About this clonotype: A much larger clone differs by one base, so this may be a read error. For the CDR3, the DNA is TGTGCCAGCAGCCAAGTACTGTCCCTAAAGGACACTGAAGCTTTCTTT. Translation: CASSQVLSLKDTEAFF. This sequence joins TRBV14 and TRBJ1-1; D remains ambiguous. The CDR3 runs 16 residues. Germline CDR1 reads SGHDN; CDR2 reads FVKESK. Trimming left V 1 base short and J 3 bases short, with 15 bases between.

In the case of this clonotype: One junction end does not reproduce the germline sequence, and a read error may be involved. This sequence joins TRBV2 and TRBJ2-3; maybe TRBD2 (6 bases). The CDR3 is made up of 15 amino acids. Per germline, CDR1 SNHLY and CDR2 FYNNEI. The CDR3 DNA reads TGTGCCAGCAGTGACCAGCGCACTAGCACAGAAACGCAGTATTTT. It yields the protein CASSDQRTSTETQYF.

A note on this clonotype: This may arise from a read error, as a much more abundant clone is one base away. The V and J genes are TRBV28 and TRBJ2-2, with 7 positions matching TRBD1. CDR3 length: 17 amino acids. Trimming removed 6 bases from V and 9 bases from J; junction bases left unmatched: 19. Germline CDR1 and CDR2: MDHEN and SYDVKM. CDR3 bases: TGTGCCAGCAGCCTAACGACAGGGTTTTTAGCGACCTGGGAGCTGTTTTTT. Its translation is CASSLTTGFLATWELFF.

The chain is built from TRBV18 and TRBJ1-6; TRBD1 might be the D (6 bases). Trimming took 2 bases from V and 7 from J, leaving 15 bases between them. The CDR3 covers 16 residues. CDR1 KGHSH and CDR2 LQKENI come from the germline V gene. The CDR3 sequence is CASSPRNGGRNSPLHF. CDR3 DNA: TGTGCCAGCTCACCAAGAAATGGGGGGCGCAATTCACCCCTCCACTTT.